These T cell receptor beta chains were read from a single sample in a study of blood T cells in healthy people across ages. TCRdb reprocessed the 5' RACE reads via MiXCR and lists one record per CDR3 protein. Of hundreds of thousands of distinct CDR3 sequences in the sample, roughly 21% were seen once. Sequencing was carried out using blood. Receptors were obtained from a man aged 65 to 85 in good health. The CDR3 runs from the conserved cysteine through the conserved F or W. A D gene is named only where the DNA matches it firmly. Expanded clones are given a class, and other clones once, few, many or no size at all.

TRBD2	few	TRBV9	TRBJ2-5	CASSVALAGSGQETQYF	TGTGCCAGCAGCGTAGCTCTAGCGGGCTCGGGCCAAGAGACCCAGTACTTC
NA	NA	TRBV21-1	TRBJ2-2	CASSNEERTGELFF	TGTGCCAGCAGCAATGAGGAGCGCACCGGGGAGCTGTTTTTT
NA	many	TRBV29-1	TRBJ1-3	CSVEVPTSGNTIYF	TGCAGCGTTGAAGTGCCGACTTCTGGAAACACCATATATTTT
TRBD1	many	TRBV20-1	TRBJ1-2	CSASFDRESYTF	TGCAGTGCTAGCTTCGACAGGGAGAGCTACACCTTC
NA	NA	TRBV20-1	TRBJ2-3	CSASRGTGSTDTQYF	TGCAGTGCTAGCCGGGGAACAGGGAGCACAGATACGCAGTATTTT
TRBD1	NA	TRBV5-1	TRBJ1-1	CASSIQGARTEAFF	TGCGCCAGCAGCATACAGGGGGCGCGCACTGAAGCTTTCTTT
NA	few	TRBV7-9	TRBJ2-7	CASSLGANLGEQYF	TGTGCCAGCAGCTTAGGAGCCAATTTAGGTGAGCAGTACTTC
NA	few	TRBV7-6	TRBJ2-3	CASSFNTDTQYF	TGTGCCAGCAGCTTCAACACAGATACGCAGTATTTT
NA	few	TRBV20-1	TRBJ2-7	CSATEWSYEQYF	TGCAGTGCTACCGAGTGGAGCTACGAGCAGTACTTC
NA	few	TRBV20-1	TRBJ2-3	CSASDQGLGDTQYF	TGCAGTGCCTCCGACCAGGGGCTGGGAGATACGCAGTATTTT
NA	NA	TRBV7-2	TRBJ2-1	CASSLARQVSYNEQFF	TGTGCCAGCAGCTTAGCGCGGCAGGTTTCTTACAATGAGCAGTTCTTC
NA	NA	TRBV20-1	TRBJ2-5	CSARKTAETQYF	TGCAGTGCTAGGAAGACGGCAGAGACCCAGTACTTC
TRBD1	NA	TRBV11-2	TRBJ2-7	CASSPGQGARHEQYF	TGTGCCAGCAGCCCCGGACAGGGGGCGAGGCACGAGCAGTACTTC
NA	NA	TRBV7-6	TRBJ2-7	CASSPSPGHSTYEQYF	TGTGCCAGCAGCCCCAGTCCCGGACACAGTACCTACGAGCAGTACTTC
TRBD1	NA	TRBV12-3/TRBV12-4	TRBJ2-1	CASSTLRQGNYNEQFF	TGTGCCAGCAGTACACTCCGACAGGGGAATTACAATGAGCAGTTCTTC
NA	few	TRBV7-3	TRBJ2-1	CASSLGTRAYNEQFF	TGTGCCAGCAGCTTAGGGACTCGAGCCTACAATGAGCAGTTCTTC
NA	once	TRBV7-9	TRBJ2-1	CASSLVEGRQFF	TGTGCCAGCAGCTTAGTTGAGGGACGGCAGTTCTTC
TRBD2	NA	TRBV5-1	TRBJ2-7	CASSISGRVNSYEQYF	TGCGCCAGCAGTATCAGCGGGAGGGTAAACTCCTACGAGCAGTACTTC
NA	NA	TRBV12-3/TRBV12-4	TRBJ1-2	CASSPSGQVYGYTF	TGTGCCAGCAGTCCCTCAGGGCAGGTCTATGGCTACACCTTC
TRBD1	NA	TRBV7-2	TRBJ2-7	CASGLGGSSYEQYF	TGTGCCAGCGGCTTAGGGGGCAGCTCCTACGAGCAGTACTTC
TRBD2	NA	TRBV7-6	TRBJ2-1	CASSGLGYDNEQFF	TGTGCCAGCAGCGGACTAGGTTATGACAATGAGCAGTTCTTC
NA	NA	TRBV9	TRBJ2-3	CASSKQPSLDTQYF	TGTGCCAGCAGCAAACAACCGAGCCTGGATACGCAGTATTTT
NA	few	TRBV11-2	TRBJ2-5	CASSLGSKGNQETQYF	TGTGCCAGCAGCTTGGGATCCAAGGGGAACCAAGAGACCCAGTACTTC
NA	few	TRBV20-1	TRBJ2-1	CSASRGADEQFF	TGCAGTGCTAGTAGGGGGGCGGATGAGCAGTTCTTC
NA	few	TRBV5-4	TRBJ2-1	CASSLPDPRDEQFF	TGTGCCAGCAGCTTGCCCGATCCCAGGGATGAGCAGTTCTTC
NA	few	TRBV29-1	TRBJ2-7	CSVEEGNSYEQYF	TGCAGCGTTGAAGAGGGGAACTCCTACGAGCAGTACTTC
NA	few	TRBV10-3	TRBJ2-7	CAISDPTGMSSYEQYF	TGTGCCATCAGTGATCCAACAGGGATGAGCTCCTACGAGCAGTACTTC
NA	few	TRBV20-1	TRBJ1-4	CSARGQDSGGEKLFF	TGCAGTGCAAGAGGCCAGGATTCAGGTGGTGAAAAACTGTTTTTT
NA	NA	TRBV3-1	TRBJ2-2	CASSQFDGELFF	TGTGCCAGCAGCCAATTCGACGGGGAGCTGTTTTTT
NA	NA	TRBV20-1	TRBJ2-1	CSASSGSADSYNEQFF	TGCAGTGCTAGTTCTGGATCAGCGGACTCCTACAATGAGCAGTTCTTC
TRBD1	many	TRBV29-1	TRBJ1-2	CSVERGQGGGYTF	TGCAGCGTTGAACGGGGACAGGGTGGCGGCTACACCTTC
TRBD1	few	TRBV30	TRBJ2-2	CAWSGTGSGELFF	TGTGCCTGGAGTGGGACAGGATCCGGGGAGCTGTTTTTT
TRBD1	NA	TRBV20-1	TRBJ2-5	CSAKPGQGAGEQYF	TGCAGTGCTAAGCCGGGACAGGGGGCAGGAGAGCAGTACTTC
NA	NA	TRBV6-1	TRBJ1-1	CASSEAGGGTEAFF	TGTGCCAGCAGTGAAGCTGGGGGTGGAACTGAAGCTTTCTTT
NA	few	TRBV5-1	TRBJ2-1	CASSLGGLEGGNEQFF	TGCGCCAGCAGCTTGGGGGGACTGGAGGGTGGTAATGAGCAGTTCTTC
NA	NA	TRBV25-1	TRBJ2-7	CASSVSATYEQYF	TGTGCCAGCAGTGTAAGTGCCACCTACGAGCAGTACTTC
TRBD2	few	TRBV6-1	TRBJ2-7	CASSQTSGRGKPYEQYF	TGTGCCAGCAGTCAGACTAGCGGGAGGGGGAAACCCTACGAGCAGTACTTC
NA	few	TRBV13	TRBJ2-5	CASRAGAFETQYF	TGTGCCAGCAGAGCAGGGGCTTTTGAGACCCAGTACTTC
NA	NA	TRBV12-3/TRBV12-4	TRBJ2-7	CASSPLRAEQYF	TGTGCCAGCAGTCCTCTAAGGGCCGAGCAGTACTTC
NA	NA	TRBV29-1	TRBJ2-3	CSADGLSTDTQYF	TGCAGCGCTGATGGACTCAGCACAGATACGCAGTATTTT
TRBD1	NA	TRBV12-3/TRBV12-4	TRBJ2-6	CASRGTGSPSGANVLTF	TGTGCCAGCAGGGGGACAGGGTCCCCCTCTGGGGCCAACGTCCTGACTTTC
NA	few	TRBV28	TRBJ2-3	CASSPAGELGAQTNTQYF	TGTGCCAGCAGCCCTGCCGGTGAGCTCGGGGCCCAAACAAATACGCAGTATTTT
NA	NA	TRBV28	TRBJ1-2	CASSSRTDYGYTF	TGTGCCAGCAGTTCAAGGACAGACTATGGCTACACCTTC
NA	few	TRBV6-1	TRBJ2-5	CASSEPPEKETQYF	TGTGCCAGCAGTGAACCCCCCGAGAAAGAGACCCAGTACTTC
NA	NA	TRBV5-1	TRBJ2-1	CASSLVGSNNEQFF	TGCGCCAGCAGCTTGGTGGGGAGCAACAATGAGCAGTTCTTC
TRBD2	NA	TRBV3-1	TRBJ2-1	CASSPLAGVEYNEKFF	TGTGCCAGCAGCCCCCTAGCGGGAGTAGAGTACAATGAGAAGTTCTTC
NA	many	TRBV4-1	TRBJ2-1	CASSPSYNEQFF	TGCGCCAGCAGTCCTTCCTACAATGAGCAGTTCTTC
NA	few	TRBV18	TRBJ2-5	CASSPRDSEGETQYF	TGTGCCAGCTCACCAAGGGACTCGGAGGGCGAGACCCAGTACTTC
TRBD1	NA	TRBV20-1	TRBJ2-3	CSARSGTGSDTQYF	TGCAGTGCTAGGTCCGGGACAGGGTCAGATACGCAGTATTTT
NA	few	TRBV5-1	TRBJ1-2	CASSGQDRAFYGYTF	TGCGCCAGCAGCGGGCAGGACAGAGCCTTCTATGGCTACACCTTC
NA	few	TRBV4-1	TRBJ2-4	CASSQLGAKNIQYF	TGCGCCAGCAGCCAGTTAGGGGCCAAAAACATTCAGTACTTC
TRBD1	NA	TRBV6-1	TRBJ1-2	CASTKTGANYGYTF	TGTGCCAGCACTAAGACAGGGGCCAACTATGGCTACACCTTC
TRBD2	NA	TRBV7-2	TRBJ2-3	CASSSTSRTSTDTQYF	TGTGCCAGCAGCTCGACTAGCAGAACTAGCACAGATACGCAGTATTTT
NA	few	TRBV19	TRBJ2-5	CASSMVSGGKTQYF	TGTGCCAGTAGTATGGTGTCGGGCGGAAAGACCCAGTACTTC
TRBD2	few	TRBV5-1	TRBJ2-3	CASSLGILAGGDTQYF	TGCGCCAGCAGCTTGGGAATACTAGCGGGAGGAGATACGCAGTATTTT